This TCR beta chain emerged from a study of blood T cell repertoires in COVID-19. Study-level background: T cells, B-cell-depleted T cells, or PBMCs supplied cDNA or gDNA.

During the 2 weeks before they entered the study, exposed participants had met someone with a PCR-confirmed or clinician-diagnosed COVID-19 case. Data came from immunoSEQ multiplex PCR; TCRdb stores just in-frame clones and leaves some out. This table holds a few hundred thousand clones, 70% to 90% found once. In this sample, this clone turned up once. This CDR3 is 14 amino acids long. J lost 4 bases, V lost 4 bases, and 4 bases had no gene match. Germline V gives CDR1 SGHDT, CDR2 YYEEEE. The gene calls are TRBV5-6 and TRBJ2-5; TRBD1 aligns across 10 bases. This sequence was found in a woman in her late teens or twenties who had been exposed to COVID-19. The sequencing input was PBMCs or T cells enriched from blood (not recorded which). The DNA for the CDR3 is TGTGCCAGCAGCCGAGACAGGGGGCGAGAGACCCAGTACTTC. It yields the protein CASSRDRGRETQYF.